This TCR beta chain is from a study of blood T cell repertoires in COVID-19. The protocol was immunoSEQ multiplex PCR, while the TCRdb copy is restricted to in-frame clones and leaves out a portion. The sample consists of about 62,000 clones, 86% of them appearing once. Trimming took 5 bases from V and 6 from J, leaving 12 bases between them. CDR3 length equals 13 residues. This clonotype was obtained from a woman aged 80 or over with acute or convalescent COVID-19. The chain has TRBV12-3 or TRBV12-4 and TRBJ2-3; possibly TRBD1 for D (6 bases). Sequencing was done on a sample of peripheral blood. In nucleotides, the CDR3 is TGTGCCAGCAGTCGGCAGGACAGTGATACGCAGTATTTT. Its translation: CASSRQDSDTQYF.